This T cell receptor beta chain is from a study of cytomegalovirus exposure and HLA in healthy donors. General observations from the study: A later look showed TCR association rates differing by HLA locus, highest for DRB1 and lowest for HLA-C. Analyzed later, most CMV-associated TCR beta chains appeared HLA-restricted.

The study ran its PCR with 60 Vbeta and 13 Jbeta primers. The repertoire was sequenced with immunoSEQ multiplex PCR; TCRdb's copy has only in-frame clones and lacks some. The table lists 60,000 to 75,000 clones, around 70% of them singletons, with approximately 21% in the top ten. On this clone itself: Its antigen is currently unknown.

The source is a young woman in good health and CMV-seropositive. Sequencing was performed on PBMCs.

In nucleotides, the CDR3 is TGTGCCAGCAATAGACAGGGGGCAGACTATGGCTACACCTTC. The encoded protein is CASNRQGADYGYTF. The V gene is TRBV6-5, the J gene TRBJ1-2, with 10 nucleotides matching TRBD1. J lost 3 bases, V lost 7 bases, and 5 bases had no gene match. This CDR3 comprises 14 residues. Germline V gene lookup returns CDR1 MNHEY and CDR2 SVGAGI.